This T cell receptor beta chain was retrieved from a study of T-cell reconstitution after alpha-beta-depleted transplantation in children. Study outcomes and limitations: There were some patients whose high TCRbeta diversity at day 60 came from surviving recipient T cells and thymic progenitors. Fresh T-cell production supplied most of the T-cell counts and diversity seen one year after transplant. Reports say that about two months after transplant, the alpha-beta T cells came out of several hundred graft clones that had expanded.

Trimming removed 5 bases at V and 0 bases at J, with 19 bases between. Germline V CDR1 and CDR2: LGHDT, YNNKEL (reference sequence). The CDR3 extends over 17 amino acids. As regards this clonotype: The target antigen is unknown.

Unique molecular identifiers were incorporated when the TCRbeta library was constructed. TCRdb reanalysed the PCR reads using MiXCR and keeps one entry per CDR3 protein. The sample lists hundreds of thousands of distinct CDR3 sequences, 11% seen once, with roughly 30% in the top ten. The source is a child less than two years old with acute myeloid leukemia, due to receive a stem cell transplant. The specimen was PBMCs, collected before TCRalphabeta/CD19-depleted stem cell transplant. The genes are TRBV3-1 and TRBJ1-1; TRBD1 is a possible D gene (6 bases). CDR3 in amino acids: CASSKTTGRGLNTEAFF. In DNA form, the CDR3 reads TGTGCCAGCAGCAAGACCACAGGGCGCGGCCTGAACACTGAAGCTTTCTTT.